This TCR beta chain was retrieved from a study of T cell repertoires in ileal Crohn's disease. Study conclusions and caveats: Every patient over 26.8% clonality showed endoscopic recurrence. Sorted CD8 T cells held more high-frequency clones than CD4.

With regard to this clone: Its specificity is unknown.

Roughly 470 nanograms of biopsy DNA per sample underwent TCRB immunosequencing. Clones were sequenced by immunoSEQ multiplex PCR, and TCRdb holds only the in-frame ones, with some missing. The sample carries over 7,500 clones, 76% recorded once. The CDR3 length is 15 residues. Trimming removed 9 bases from V and 4 bases from J; junction bases left unmatched: 11. The V gene's germline CDR1 is MNHNY and CDR2 SVGAGI (reference sequence). The source material was ileal tissue. The gene calls are TRBV6-6 and TRBJ2-5; 10 positions match TRBD2. The sequence was collected from an adult with Crohn's disease. CDR3 DNA: TGTGCCAGTTCGCTAGCGGGGGACCAAGGAGAGACCCAGTACTTC. Residues: CASSLAGDQGETQYF.